This TCR beta chain was sequenced in a study of blood T cell repertoires in COVID-19. Per the germline V gene, CDR1 is MNHNY and CDR2 is SVGAGI (reference sequence). J gave up 8 bases and V 4 bases, and 12 bases lay outside the gene matches. This CDR3 has 15 residues. Only in-frame clones appear in the TCRdb table, and some are missing; sequencing was by immunoSEQ multiplex PCR. The sample has 170,000 or so clones, approximately 80% seen once; the top ten hold about 7%. The clonotype originates from a woman aged 40 to 50 with COVID-19, enrolled during active disease. The sequenced sample was peripheral blood. V is TRBV6-6 and J is TRBJ1-2; 8 nucleotides line up with TRBD1. In nucleotides, the CDR3 is TGTGCCAGCAGTTCCGCGACAGGGGAGGGATTAGGCTACACCTTC. Residues: CASSSATGEGLGYTF.